These T cell receptor beta chains were read from a single sample in a study of T cells after yellow fever vaccination. TCRdb recomputed calls from the 5' RACE reads with MiXCR, one row per CDR3 protein. There are hundreds of thousands of distinct CDR3 sequences in the sample; roughly an eighth occur only once, and roughly 3.1% lies in the top ten. The material sequenced was CD4+ T cells sorted from PBMCs, taken 15 days after the yellow fever booster vaccination. These receptors all stem from a man younger than 35 who received the YFV17D yellow fever vaccine. Each CDR3 is given with its conserved first and last residue. Fields, in order: CDR3 length, J gene, clone size, V gene, D gene, CDR3 protein, CDR3 DNA. The D gene is left open where the match is weak. Clone size is shown for a subset of rows, as once, few, many or a class of expanded clone.

>15|TRBJ1-5|few|TRBV20-1|.
CSARKGNGLNQPQHF
TGCAGTGCTAGAAAGGGAAATGGTCTAAATCAGCCCCAGCATTTT
>13|TRBJ2-1|.|TRBV6-2/TRBV6-3|.
CASNRDPYNEQFF
TGTGCCAGCAACAGAGACCCCTACAATGAGCAGTTCTTC
>15|TRBJ1-5|.|TRBV12-3/TRBV12-4|TRBD1
CASSVTGGAGQPQHF
TGTGCCAGCAGTGTGACAGGGGGCGCGGGTCAGCCCCAGCATTTT
>15|TRBJ2-3|.|TRBV5-1|TRBD1
CASSFDRGSTDTQYF
TGCGCCAGCAGTTTTGACAGGGGTAGCACAGATACGCAGTATTTT
>14|TRBJ2-4|.|TRBV20-1|TRBD1
CSARVPGGIDIQYF
TGCAGTGCTAGAGTGCCAGGGGGCATCGACATTCAGTACTTC
>14|TRBJ1-1|many|TRBV5-6|.
CASSLWDLGTEAFF
TGTGCCAGCAGCTTGTGGGATCTGGGCACTGAAGCTTTCTTT
>13|TRBJ2-2|.|TRBV7-2|.
CASSFGITGELFF
TGTGCCAGCAGCTTTGGGATTACCGGGGAGCTGTTTTTT
>15|TRBJ2-5|.|TRBV2|TRBD1
CASTQMGTVQETQYF
TGTGCCAGCACCCAAATGGGGACAGTCCAAGAGACCCAGTACTTC
>14|TRBJ1-1|few|TRBV6-2/TRBV6-3|TRBD1
CASSWTGSRTEAFF
TGTGCCAGCAGTTGGACAGGGAGTCGAACTGAAGCTTTCTTT
>15|TRBJ2-1|few|TRBV3-1|.
CASSQRAQQYNEQFF
TGTGCCAGCAGCCAACGGGCACAGCAGTACAATGAGCAGTTCTTC
>13|TRBJ2-3|many|TRBV5-1|.
CASSLDPGVGPYF
TGCGCCAGCAGCTTGGATCCGGGGGTGGGCCCGTATTTT
>12|TRBJ2-5|.|TRBV11-2|.
CASSPPRGTQYF
TGTGCCAGCAGCCCTCCCCGGGGGACCCAGTACTTC
>16|TRBJ1-2|few|TRBV7-2|.
CASSLVARDNQYGYTF
TGTGCCAGCAGCTTAGTCGCCCGGGACAATCAATATGGCTACACCTTC
>13|TRBJ1-2|many|TRBV3-1|.
CASSLQGGGGYTF
TGTGCCAGCAGCCTCCAAGGTGGTGGCGGCTACACCTTC
>15|TRBJ2-1|many|TRBV21-1|.
CASSKDKREYNEQFF
TGTGCCAGCAGCAAAGATAAGCGGGAGTACAATGAGCAGTTCTTC
>14|TRBJ1-5|.|TRBV28|.
CASSLGGRAQPQHF
TGTGCCAGCAGTTTGGGGGGACGAGCTCAGCCCCAGCATTTT
>15|TRBJ1-4|few|TRBV5-1|.
CASSPEEHGNEKLFF
TGCGCCAGCAGCCCGGAGGAACACGGTAATGAAAAACTGTTTTTT
>14|TRBJ2-2|once|TRBV5-5|.
CASRPGLGTGELFF
TGTGCCAGCCGACCTGGGCTGGGCACCGGGGAGCTGTTTTTT
>15|TRBJ2-3|.|TRBV20-1|TRBD2
CSARGTSGGSNTQYF
TGCAGTGCTAGAGGGACTAGCGGGGGGTCAAATACGCAGTATTTT
>16|TRBJ2-5|.|TRBV4-3|TRBD1
CASSARQGRGQETQYF
TGCGCCAGCAGCGCCAGACAGGGAAGGGGACAAGAGACCCAGTACTTC
>14|TRBJ2-5|few|TRBV5-5|.
CASTVGQIQETQYF
TGTGCCAGCACTGTCGGGCAGATCCAAGAGACCCAGTACTTC
>12|TRBJ2-5|many|TRBV29-1|TRBD1
CSVGQQKETQYF
TGCAGCGTGGGACAGCAGAAAGAGACCCAGTACTTC